The T cell receptor beta chain described here comes from a study of T cells in Graves' hyperthyroidism and ophthalmopathy. The V gene's germline CDR1 is MNHNS and CDR2 SASEGT. CDR3 size: 14 residues. Trimming removed 6 bases from V and 2 bases from J; junction bases left unmatched: 3. Regions amplified from RNA transcripts were the TCR beta CDR3 regions. HTBI primers drove first-round RT-PCR of the TCR CDR3. TCRdb used MiXCR to reprocess the multiplex PCR reads, holding one entry per CDR3 protein. This sample has 190,000 or so distinct CDR3 sequences; 15% to 20% occur once, and the top ten carry about 41%. This clonotype was observed at least ten times.

The receptor was derived from a middle-aged man with Graves' hyperthyroidism. The sequencing sample was made of blood. V gene TRBV6-1 combines with J gene TRBJ1-5, with 8 bases lining up with TRBD1. CDR3 loop: CASRVTGGNQPQHF. For the CDR3, the DNA is TGTGCCAGCAGGGTGACAGGGGGCAATCAGCCCCAGCATTTT.